The T cell receptor (beta chain) under discussion was sequenced for a study of naive and memory T cell subsets. The study's findings and limits: A few larger clonotypes appeared in naive repertoires, especially CD8, possibly memory cells re-expressing CD45RA.

An equimolar mix of two oligonucleotides served as the beta constant-region primer for TRBC1 and TRBC2. The ligated cDNA underwent four PCR rounds using SP2 and nested alpha and beta constant-region primers. From the UMI-ligation and nested PCR reads, TCRdb called clonotypes with MiXCR, one entry per CDR3 protein. The table has approximately 140,000 distinct CDR3 sequences, 22% seen once. V was clipped by 2 bases and J by 5 bases, with 11 bases between them. Germline CDR1 SGHRS, CDR2 YFSETQ. The CDR3 is made up of 14 amino acids. Cells stained for CD3, CD4, CD8, CD45RA, CD27 and viability were sorted into four CD45RA/CD27 subsets. This clonotype was seen more than once but under ten times. Its antigen is unknown.

The chain has TRBV5-1 and TRBJ2-1; D is ambiguous. This TCR came from a human donor in good health. Sequencing input: naive CD4+ T cells from blood. CDR3 DNA sequence: TGCGCCAGCAGCTTAGACATAGGAAACAATGAGCAGTTCTTC. It encodes CASSLDIGNNEQFF.